Listed below are T cell receptor beta chains from one sample, sequenced in a study of technical replicates of blood from a few donors. Sequencing was performed with immunoSEQ multiplex PCR; in TCRdb, only in-frame clones are kept and a portion is missing. This sample yields about 62,000 clones, of which approximately 89% are seen a single time; 5.2% belongs to the top ten. Sequenced: PBMCs. The origin of the receptors is a human donor in good health. Some clones in this sample may be carry-over from other donors' samples. The CDR3 runs from the conserved cysteine through the conserved F or W. A D gene is named only where the DNA matches it firmly. Not every row has a clone size; where given, it reads once, few, many or a size class.

clone_size	d_call	cdr3_length	j_call	v_call	cdr3_aa	cdr3_nt
NA	NA	15	TRBJ1-2	TRBV7-2	CASSLHTLANYGYTF	TGTGCCAGCAGCTTACACACCCTAGCTAACTATGGCTACACCTTC
NA	NA	14	TRBJ1-3	TRBV6-5	CASRRDNSGNTIYF	TGTGCCAGCAGACGGGACAACTCTGGAAACACCATATATTTT
once	NA	13	TRBJ1-1	TRBV29-1	CSVRLGGNTEAFF	TGCAGCGTGCGGCTGGGGGGGAACACTGAAGCTTTCTTT
NA	TRBD1	14	TRBJ2-7	TRBV19	CASKNDRGGHEQYF	TGTGCCAGTAAGAATGACAGGGGTGGACACGAGCAGTACTTC
NA	NA	12	TRBJ1-2	TRBV29-1	CSVDEGNYGYTF	TGCAGCGTTGACGAGGGAAACTATGGCTACACCTTC
NA	TRBD2	15	TRBJ2-3	TRBV7-2	CASSLSGRAGDTQYF	TGTGCCAGCAGCTTAAGCGGGAGGGCCGGAGATACGCAGTATTTT
NA	TRBD2	14	TRBJ2-1	TRBV7-9	CASSLGLAVDEQFF	TGTGCCAGCAGCTTAGGACTAGCGGTTGATGAGCAGTTCTTC
NA	NA	15	TRBJ1-1	TRBV6-5	CASRRTGYSDTEAFF	TGTGCCAGCAGGAGAACAGGGTACTCGGACACTGAAGCTTTCTTT
NA	TRBD2	15	TRBJ2-7	TRBV7-2	CASTQTSGGTYEQYF	TGTGCCAGCACCCAGACTAGCGGGGGCACCTACGAGCAGTACTTC
few	TRBD2	19	TRBJ2-3	TRBV5-6	CASSLVTGTSGRAPDTQYF	TGTGCCAGCAGCTTGGTAACCGGGACTAGCGGGAGGGCCCCAGATACGCAGTATTTT
NA	NA	14	TRBJ1-6	TRBV7-9	CASSSSPGLSPLHF	TGTGCCAGCAGCTCCAGCCCAGGGTTGTCACCCCTCCACTTT
NA	NA	16	TRBJ2-5	TRBV5-4	CASSFLRGEMGETQYF	TGTGCCAGCAGCTTCTTGCGCGGAGAGATGGGAGAGACCCAGTACTTC
NA	TRBD2	15	TRBJ2-3	TRBV11-1	CASSVRAGITDTQYF	TGTGCCAGCAGCGTTCGAGCGGGGATCACAGATACGCAGTATTTT
NA	NA	14	TRBJ2-7	TRBV7-8	CASSLIRGYYEQYF	TGTGCCAGCAGCTTAATTAGAGGATACTACGAGCAGTACTTC
NA	NA	17	TRBJ2-1	TRBV7-9	CASSLSGGTSFYNEQFF	TGTGCCAGCAGCTTATCGGGCGGGACGAGCTTCTACAATGAGCAGTTCTTC
NA	TRBD2	19	TRBJ2-5	TRBV9	CASSGTGRAAGGHQETQYF	TGTGCCAGCAGCGGCACAGGGCGAGCGGCGGGGGGCCATCAAGAGACCCAGTACTTC
NA	NA	14	TRBJ1-2	TRBV5-6	CASRPDDRNYGYTF	TGTGCCAGCAGACCCGACGACAGAAACTATGGCTACACCTTC
NA	NA	14	TRBJ2-7	TRBV4-1	CASSQAAGGMEQYF	TGCGCCAGCAGCCAGGCAGCAGGTGGTATGGAGCAGTACTTC
NA	NA	14	TRBJ1-2	TRBV7-2	CASSSGLRVGGYTF	TGTGCCAGCAGCTCGGGACTTAGGGTCGGCGGCTACACCTTC
NA	TRBD2	17	TRBJ2-5	TRBV5-1	CASSRTSGSGFQETQYF	TGCGCCAGCAGCAGGACTAGTGGTAGTGGGTTCCAAGAGACCCAGTACTTC
NA	NA	14	TRBJ1-5	TRBV2	CASSAGVGNQPQHF	TGTGCCAGCAGTGCAGGGGTAGGCAATCAGCCCCAGCATTTT
NA	TRBD1	15	TRBJ1-4	TRBV2	CASMGQGKPNEKLFF	TGTGCCAGCATGGGACAGGGGAAGCCTAATGAAAAACTGTTTTTT
NA	NA	15	TRBJ1-6	TRBV7-3	CASSLDSLRGSPLHF	TGTGCCAGCAGCTTAGACAGCCTTAGAGGTTCACCCCTCCACTTT
NA	NA	14	TRBJ2-7	TRBV10-3	CAISASDGSYEQYF	TGTGCCATCAGTGCCTCTGACGGGTCCTACGAGCAGTACTTC
NA	NA	13	TRBJ1-1	TRBV19	CASSLTGNTEAFF	TGTGCCAGTAGTCTCACAGGGAACACTGAAGCTTTCTTT
NA	TRBD2	16	TRBJ2-3	TRBV9	CASSVSSGGLTDTQYF	TGTGCCAGCAGCGTATCCAGCGGGGGCCTCACAGATACGCAGTATTTT
NA	TRBD1	17	TRBJ2-5	TRBV4-1	CASSQDVVTGVGKTQYF	TGCGCCAGCAGCCAAGATGTGGTGACAGGGGTGGGAAAGACCCAGTACTTC
NA	TRBD1	13	TRBJ2-1	TRBV6-5	CATGTALYNEQFF	TGTGCCACCGGGACAGCTTTATACAATGAGCAGTTCTTC
NA	NA	11	TRBJ1-1	TRBV20-1	CSARRETEAFF	TGCAGTGCTAGACGCGAGACTGAAGCTTTCTTT
NA	NA	15	TRBJ1-5	TRBV4-3	CASSQGSGNNQPQHF	TGCGCCAGCAGCCAAGGGAGCGGTAACAATCAGCCCCAGCATTTT
NA	NA	15	TRBJ2-1	TRBV5-1	CASLGAGGSYNEQFF	TGCGCCAGCTTGGGGGCTGGAGGTTCCTACAATGAGCAGTTCTTC
NA	NA	15	TRBJ1-6	TRBV27	CASSSSPGGNSPLHF	TGTGCCAGCAGTTCGTCGCCGGGGGGGAATTCACCCCTCCACTTT
NA	NA	14	TRBJ2-5	TRBV5-6	CASSWGRSPETQYF	TGTGCCAGCAGCTGGGGCCGCTCCCCAGAGACCCAGTACTTC
NA	NA	14	TRBJ1-1	TRBV18	CASSLQGQGTEAFF	TGTGCCAGCTCACTGCAGGGGCAGGGGACTGAAGCTTTCTTT
NA	NA	14	TRBJ2-5	TRBV15	CATSRAGDQETQYF	TGTGCCACCAGCAGAGCGGGGGACCAAGAGACCCAGTACTTC
NA	NA	13	TRBJ1-1	TRBV6-5	CASSAGRRTEAFF	TGTGCCAGCAGCGCGGGTCGGAGAACTGAAGCTTTCTTT
NA	TRBD2	18	TRBJ2-7	TRBV15	CATSPQGGWLAGTYEQYF	TGTGCCACCAGCCCCCAGGGGGGGTGGCTAGCGGGAACCTACGAGCAGTACTTC
NA	NA	13	TRBJ2-2	TRBV7-6	CASSLTRSGELFF	TGTGCCAGCAGCTTAACCAGGTCCGGGGAGCTGTTTTTT
NA	NA	13	TRBJ2-2	TRBV29-1	CSGIKGRTGELFF	TGCAGCGGGATTAAGGGGCGGACCGGGGAGCTGTTTTTT
NA	TRBD2	16	TRBJ2-2	TRBV7-2	CASSLVAGGNTGELFF	TGTGCCAGCAGCTTAGTGGCGGGAGGGAACACCGGGGAGCTGTTTTTT